The 30 T cell receptor beta chains presented below share a single source sample, sequenced in a study of T cell changes during pregnancy in multiple sclerosis. Here immunoSEQ multiplex PCR was the method, and the copy in TCRdb shows in-frame clones only, minus some. This sample has roughly 110,000 clones, with less than 95% found just once. The starting material was peripheral blood, obtained before pregnancy. These receptors all come from a female donor with multiple sclerosis, enrolled in a pregnancy study.

The V and J genes are TRBV18 and TRBJ2-7, with 13 bases lining up with TRBD2. The CDR3 covers 17 residues. The V gene end was trimmed by 2 bases and the J gene end by 4 bases; junction bases not matched to a gene: 8. CDR1 and CDR2 (germline): KGHSH, LQKENI. CDR3: CASSPDYGTSGNYEQYF. In DNA form, the CDR3 reads TGTGCCAGCTCACCAGACTACGGGACTAGCGGGAATTACGAGCAGTACTTC.

The chain has TRBV7-2 and TRBJ2-3, with 9 bases fitting TRBD2. V lost 1 base and J lost 14; bases outside the gene matches: 16. CDR3 length: 16 residues. Germline-derived CDR1 and CDR2 are SGHTA and FQGNSA. The CDR3 region has the DNA TGTGCCAGCAGCTTAGGCGTTGCGGGAGGGAGGGTGGGCACGTATTTT. Amino acids: CASSLGVAGGRVGTYF.

This chain links TRBV7-3 with TRBJ2-2; D is ambiguous. Germline assignment: CDR1 SGHTA and CDR2 FQGTGA. The CDR3 covers 14 residues. V shed 5 bases and J shed 2 bases, with 9 bases lying between them. This chain's CDR3 is CASSPPLNTGELFF. The CDR3 nucleotides are TGTGCCAGCAGCCCCCCCCTCAACACCGGGGAGCTGTTTTTT.

The chain employs TRBV19 and TRBJ1-1; 8 nucleotides line up with TRBD1. The germline V gene encodes CDR1 LNHDA and CDR2 SQIVND (reference sequence). This CDR3 has 16 amino acids. V lost 5 bases and J lost 3; bases outside the gene matches: 11. CDR3 sequence reads: CASSVQGALKDTEAFF. The DNA for the CDR3 is TGTGCCAGTAGTGTTCAGGGGGCCCTTAAGGACACTGAAGCTTTCTTT. The full variable domain, in which reference TRBV19 and TRBJ1-1 provide the parts outside the CDR3, is DGGITQSPKYLFRKEGQNVTLSCEQNLNHDAMYWYRQDPGQGLRLIYYSQIVNDFQKGDIAEGYSVSREKKESFPLTVTSAQKNPTAFYLCASSVQGALKDTEAFFGQGTRLTVV.

This chain connects TRBV2 to TRBJ2-7; TRBD1 agrees at 8 bases. Per germline, CDR1 SNHLY and CDR2 FYNNEI. CDR3 length: 14 residues. Trimming took 3 bases from V and 6 from J; bases not matched to a gene: 7. The CDR3 nucleotides read TGTGCCAGCAGTGAGGGGCAGGGGGCCAGCGAGCAGTACTTC. Protein sequence: CASSEGQGASEQYF.

The chain links TRBV28 to TRBJ2-7; 8 positions agree with TRBD1. The trim removed 8 bases at V and 3 bases at J, leaving 9 bases unmatched. The CDR3 sequence is 14 residues long. Germline values: CDR1 MDHEN, CDR2 SYDVKM. This chain's CDR3 is CASGADRVYYEQYF. Written as DNA, the CDR3 is TGTGCCAGCGGGGCGGACAGGGTCTACTACGAGCAGTACTTC.

V is TRBV7-8 and J is TRBJ1-4; no clear D gene. The CDR3 spans 13 residues. Germline CDR1 and CDR2: SGHVS and FQNEAQ. Trimming took off 5 bases at V and 8 bases at J, with 12 bases between the two ends. The CDR3 DNA is TGTGCCAGCAGCCCCTGGAGAGAAGAAAAACTGTTTTTT. Its translation: CASSPWREEKLFF.

The rearrangement links TRBV2 to TRBJ1-6; D not resolved. The CDR3 covers 13 residues. Germline lookup yields CDR1 SNHLY and CDR2 FYNNEI. V dropped 6 bases and J dropped 7 bases, with 10 bases sitting between them. In DNA, the CDR3 is TGTGCCAGCAGGATGACTGGCAATTCACCCCTCCACTTT. Encoded protein: CASRMTGNSPLHF.

This chain connects TRBV13 to TRBJ1-3; D is unclear. V lost 0 bases and J 1 base, leaving 4 bases between the germline ends. The CDR3 spans 14 residues. CDR1 and CDR2 from the germline V gene are PRHDT and FYEKMQ (reference sequence). The CDR3 DNA follows: TGTGCCAGCAGCTTAGGCGTTTCTGGAAACACCATATATTTT. Translation: CASSLGVSGNTIYF.

This clone appeared once. The chain links TRBV15 to TRBJ2-5; D might be TRBD2 (6 bases). The J call is doubtful: the DNA matches TRBJ2-7 better. Per germline, CDR1 LNHNV and CDR2 YYDKDF (reference sequence). This CDR3 comprises 15 residues. CDR3 in DNA: TGTGCCACCAGCAGAGTGGGGACTGGAGCCTACGAGCAGTACTTC. It translates to CATSRVGTGAYEQYF.

The gene calls are TRBV30 and TRBJ2-1; 9 positions match TRBD1. The CDR3 is made up of 15 amino acids. Per germline, CDR1 GTSNPN and CDR2 SVGIG (reference sequence). Germline trimming cut 6 bases from V and 2 bases from J; bases unmatched to any gene: 8. The CDR3 sequence is CACPGRDRAYNEQFF. The CDR3 DNA sequence: TGTGCCTGTCCTGGGCGGGACAGGGCCTACAATGAGCAGTTCTTC.

This sequence joins TRBV7-9 and TRBJ1-2; tentatively, D is TRBD1 (5 bases). Trimming shortened V by 2 bases and J by 0 bases, and 19 bases separated the two germline ends. The CDR3 runs 18 residues. CDR1 is SEHNR, CDR2 FQNEAQ, per germline (reference sequence). The CDR3 reads CASSLKATRGKTNYGYTF. CDR3 sequence (DNA): TGTGCCAGCAGCTTAAAAGCTACAAGGGGCAAGACTAACTATGGCTACACCTTC. Using reference TRBV7-9 and TRBJ1-2 for the parts outside the CDR3, the full variable domain is DTGVSQNPRHKITKRGQNVTFRCDPISEHNRLYWYRQTLGQGPEFLTYFQNEAQLEKSRLLSDRFSAERPKGSFSTLEIQRTEQGDSAMYLCASSLKATRGKTNYGYTFGSGTRLTVV.

V usage is TRBV18 and J usage is TRBJ1-1, with TRBD1 identical over 9 bases. The CDR3 length is 15 residues. The germline gives CDR1 KGHSH, CDR2 LQKENI. With V trimmed by 5 bases and J by 1 base, 5 bases remained unmatched. The CDR3 sequence: CASSTGGAGNTEAFF. CDR3 DNA: TGTGCCAGCTCAACAGGGGGCGCAGGGAACACTGAAGCTTTCTTT.

CDR3 protein: CASSERLMGQGNTIYF. For the CDR3, the DNA is TGTGCCAGCAGCGAACGATTAATGGGACAGGGCAACACCATATATTTT. The chain has TRBV28 and TRBJ1-3; 9 bases are shared with TRBD1. This CDR3 contains 16 residues. Germline trimming cut 6 bases from V and 7 bases from J; bases unmatched to any gene: 13. Germline lookup yields CDR1 MDHEN and CDR2 SYDVKM.

The chain joins TRBV4-2 to TRBJ2-5; 7 bases map to TRBD2. The CDR3 is made up of 17 amino acids. Germline V lookup: CDR1 LGHNA, CDR2 YNFKEQ. J was trimmed by 2 bases and V by 1 base; bases with no gene match: 10. The CDR3 region has the DNA TGTGCCAGCAGCCAAGGGTCCTCGGCTAGCGGACAAGAGACCCAGTACTTC. Amino acid sequence: CASSQGSSASGQETQYF.

The chain combines TRBV27 with TRBJ1-6; 9 nucleotides match TRBD1. With 5 bases clipped from V and 6 bases from J, the junction kept 8 bases outside the gene matches. The length of the CDR3 is 16 residues. CDR1 is MNHEY, CDR2 SMNVEV, per germline (reference sequence). CDR3 bases: TGTGCCAGCAGTCCAACCGGGACAGGGTCTAATTCACCCCTCCACTTT. As protein: CASSPTGTGSNSPLHF.

The CDR3 spells CASSIDPPDEWRNSPLHF. The CDR3 bases are TGTGCCAGTAGTATAGATCCCCCTGATGAATGGCGGAATTCACCCCTCCACTTT. This chain joins TRBV19 and TRBJ1-6, with D unresolved. The CDR3 contains 18 residues. Germline V gives CDR1 LNHDA, CDR2 SQIVND (reference sequence). Trimming pared 0 bases from V and 7 bases from J, leaving 19 bases between.

The rearrangement links TRBV7-2 to TRBJ2-7, with D tentatively TRBD1 (5 bases). This CDR3 is built from 13 residues. The V end was cut by 3 bases, the J end by 6 bases, with 12 bases between. Per germline, CDR1 SGHTA and CDR2 FQGNSA. The CDR3 is CASSFGATGEQYF. CDR3 nucleotides: TGTGCCAGCAGCTTTGGGGCTACCGGCGAGCAGTACTTC.

The chain joins TRBV29-1 to TRBJ2-2; 10 nucleotides line up with TRBD2. The CDR3 consists of 14 residues. Trimming at V came to 1 base and at J to 4 bases, leaving 0 bases not matched to a gene. Looked up from germline, CDR1 is SQVTM and CDR2 is ANQGSEA. CDR3: CSVEVAGGTGELFF. Here the CDR3 DNA reads TGCAGCGTTGAAGTAGCGGGGGGCACCGGGGAGCTGTTTTTT.

The genes are TRBV7-6 and TRBJ2-2, with 8 bases aligning to TRBD2. V dropped 5 bases and J dropped 3; count of bases not matched to a gene: 11. This CDR3 contains 17 residues. The germline gives CDR1 SGHVS, CDR2 FNYEAQ. This CDR3 reads CASSATVIAGHTGELFF. The CDR3 DNA sequence: TGTGCCAGCAGCGCCACGGTGATAGCGGGGCACACCGGGGAGCTGTTTTTT.

The rearrangement links TRBV19 to TRBJ1-2; TRBD1 matches at 8 bases. This CDR3 has 14 amino acids. Germline trimming cut 3 bases from V and 7 bases from J; bases unmatched to any gene: 7. The germline V gene encodes CDR1 LNHDA and CDR2 SQIVND (reference sequence). In nucleotides, the CDR3 is TGTGCCAGTAGTATTGGGGACAGGAGAATTGGCTACACCTTC. This codes for CASSIGDRRIGYTF.

Points on this clone: The sample holds other DNA sequences that translate to the same CDR3. This chain joins TRBV2 and TRBJ2-3, with 14 nucleotides matching TRBD2. The CDR3 has 14 residues. Germline V gene lookup returns CDR1 SNHLY and CDR2 FYNNEI. The V gene end was trimmed by 6 bases and the J gene end by 8 bases; junction bases not matched to a gene: 4. The CDR3 loop is CASRVGTSGSTQYF. In DNA form, the CDR3 reads TGTGCCAGCAGGGTTGGGACTAGCGGGAGTACGCAGTATTTT.

CDR3 region: CASRVDRAGANVLTF. Here the CDR3 DNA reads TGTGCCAGCAGAGTCGACAGGGCTGGGGCCAACGTCCTGACTTTC. This chain connects TRBV2 to TRBJ2-6, with TRBD1 identical over 7 bases. V was pared by 6 bases and J by 2 bases, with 4 bases of the junction left unmatched. Per germline, CDR1 SNHLY and CDR2 FYNNEI. The CDR3 has 15 residues.

The V gene is TRBV5-6, the J gene TRBJ1-1; the match to TRBD1 covers 7 bases. The V and J ends lost 0 bases and 0 bases, in that order; junction bases with no gene match: 2. CDR1 is SGHDT and CDR2 is YYEEEE in the germline V gene. This CDR3 is built from 15 residues. The CDR3 sequence: CASSLVGQMNTEAFF. CDR3 coding DNA: TGTGCCAGCAGCTTGGTGGGACAGATGAACACTGAAGCTTTCTTT.

The rearrangement joins TRBV7-9 to TRBJ2-5; D possibly corresponds to TRBD2 (5 bases). Germline CDR1 SEHNR, CDR2 FQNEAQ (reference sequence). V lost 1 base and J lost 2, with 11 bases in between. The CDR3 is 15 amino acids. CDR3 in DNA: TGTGCCAGCAGCTTAGTACCCAGGAGGCAAGAGACCCAGTACTTC. It yields the protein CASSLVPRRQETQYF. Variable domain in full (rest from reference TRBV7-9 and TRBJ2-5): DTGVSQNPRHKITKRGQNVTFRCDPISEHNRLYWYRQTLGQGPEFLTYFQNEAQLEKSRLLSDRFSAERPKGSFSTLEIQRTEQGDSAMYLCASSLVPRRQETQYFGPGTRLLVL.

The chain combines TRBV25-1 with TRBJ2-7; D possibly corresponds to TRBD2 (5 bases). The CDR3 runs to 12 residues. V lost 3 bases and J 3 bases, leaving 6 bases between the germline ends. Looked up from germline, CDR1 is MGHDK and CDR2 is SYGVNS. CDR3 in DNA: TGTGCCAGCAGTGAGGGAGTCTACGAGCAGTACTTC. It translates to CASSEGVYEQYF.

The chain couples TRBV5-1 to TRBJ1-1; TRBD1 agrees at 8 bases. With 9 bases clipped from V and 0 bases from J, the junction kept 7 bases outside the gene matches. Germline lookup yields CDR1 SGHRS and CDR2 YFSETQ. This CDR3 comprises 14 residues. In DNA form, the CDR3 reads TGCGCCATCTCGGCCAGGGGGCTGAACACTGAAGCTTTCTTT. The encoded protein is CAISARGLNTEAFF.

This chain joins TRBV29-1 and TRBJ2-1; D might be TRBD1 (5 bases). Trimming took off 4 bases at V and 6 bases at J, with 10 bases between the two ends. Looked up from germline, CDR1 is SQVTM and CDR2 is ANQGSEA. The CDR3 spans 12 residues. DNA for the CDR3: TGCAGCGTTGGCTTCGACAGCAATGAGCAGTTCTTC. It yields the protein CSVGFDSNEQFF.

The rearrangement joins TRBV5-1 to TRBJ1-5; no firm D call. From germline, CDR1 is SGHRS and CDR2 YFSETQ. V dropped 0 bases and J dropped 5 bases, with 12 bases sitting between them. This CDR3 comprises 15 residues. Written as DNA, the CDR3 is TGCGCCAGCAGCTTGGGGGAGCGGGGAGATCAGCCCCAGCATTTT. Its translation is CASSLGERGDQPQHF.

In its sample, this clone was seen once. The chain recombines TRBV6-1 with TRBJ2-7; D not certain. V was cut by 6 bases and J by 3 bases, with 15 bases left in between. CDR3 length equals 14 residues. Germline CDR1 and CDR2: MNHNS and SASEGT. CDR3 DNA: TGTGCCAGCAGCCCTACTAAAGGTGGCTACGAGCAGTACTTC. Its translation: CASSPTKGGYEQYF.